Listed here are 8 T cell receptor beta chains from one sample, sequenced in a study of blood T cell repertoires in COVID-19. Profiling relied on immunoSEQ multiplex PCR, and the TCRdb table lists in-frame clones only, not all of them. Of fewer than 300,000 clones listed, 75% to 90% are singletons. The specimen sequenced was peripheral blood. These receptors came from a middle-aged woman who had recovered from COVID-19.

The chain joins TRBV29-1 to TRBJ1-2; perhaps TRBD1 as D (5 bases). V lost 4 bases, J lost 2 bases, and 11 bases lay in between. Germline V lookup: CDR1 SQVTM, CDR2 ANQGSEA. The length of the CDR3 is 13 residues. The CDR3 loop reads CSVAGAGNYGYTF. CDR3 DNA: TGCAGCGTTGCGGGCGCAGGGAACTATGGCTACACCTTC. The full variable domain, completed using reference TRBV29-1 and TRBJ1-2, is SAVISQKPSRDICQRGTSLTIQCQVDSQVTMMFWYRQQPGQSLTLIATANQGSEATYESGFVIDKFPISRPNLTFSTLTVSNMSPEDSSIYLCSVAGAGNYGYTFGSGTRLTVV.

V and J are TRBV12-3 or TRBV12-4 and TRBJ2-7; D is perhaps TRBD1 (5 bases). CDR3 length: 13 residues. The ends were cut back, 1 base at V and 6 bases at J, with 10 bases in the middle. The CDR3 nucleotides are TGTGCCAGCAGTTTAGAGACAGCTGCCGAGCAGTACTTC. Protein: CASSLETAAEQYF.

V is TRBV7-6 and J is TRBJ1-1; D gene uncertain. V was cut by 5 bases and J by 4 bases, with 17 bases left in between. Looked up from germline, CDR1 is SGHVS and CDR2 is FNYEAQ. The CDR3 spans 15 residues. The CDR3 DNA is TGTGCCAGCAGCCCGGCCGCAGGAATCCTCACTGAAGCTTTCTTT. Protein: CASSPAAGILTEAFF.

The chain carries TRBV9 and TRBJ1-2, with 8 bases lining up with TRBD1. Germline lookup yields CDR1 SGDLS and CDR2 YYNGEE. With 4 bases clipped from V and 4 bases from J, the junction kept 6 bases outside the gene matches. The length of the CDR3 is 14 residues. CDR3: CASSPGQGSYGYTF. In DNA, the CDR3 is TGTGCCAGCAGCCCTGGACAGGGCAGCTATGGCTACACCTTC.

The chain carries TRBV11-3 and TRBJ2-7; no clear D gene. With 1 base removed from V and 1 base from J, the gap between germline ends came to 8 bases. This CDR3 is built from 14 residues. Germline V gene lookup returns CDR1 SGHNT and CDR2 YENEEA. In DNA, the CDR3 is TGTGCCAGCAGCTTAGGAGCTAGATCCTACGAGCAGTACTTC. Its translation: CASSLGARSYEQYF.

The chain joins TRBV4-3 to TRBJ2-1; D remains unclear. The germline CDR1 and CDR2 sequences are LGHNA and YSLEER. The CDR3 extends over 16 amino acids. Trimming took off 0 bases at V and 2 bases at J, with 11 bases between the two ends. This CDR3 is CASSQDVWATYNEQFF. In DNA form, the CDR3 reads TGCGCCAGCAGCCAAGATGTATGGGCTACCTACAATGAGCAGTTCTTC.

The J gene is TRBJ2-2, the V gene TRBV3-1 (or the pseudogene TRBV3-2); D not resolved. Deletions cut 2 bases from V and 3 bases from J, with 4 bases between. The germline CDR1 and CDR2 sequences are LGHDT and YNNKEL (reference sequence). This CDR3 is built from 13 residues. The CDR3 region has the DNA TGTGCCAGCAGCCAAATAGACACCGGGGAGCTGTTTTTT. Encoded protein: CASSQIDTGELFF.

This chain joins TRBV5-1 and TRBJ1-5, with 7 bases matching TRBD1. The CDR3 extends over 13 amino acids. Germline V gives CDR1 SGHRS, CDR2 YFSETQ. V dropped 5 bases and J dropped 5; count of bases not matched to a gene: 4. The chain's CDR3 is CASSWDRYQPQHF. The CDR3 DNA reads TGCGCCAGCAGTTGGGACAGATATCAGCCCCAGCATTTT.